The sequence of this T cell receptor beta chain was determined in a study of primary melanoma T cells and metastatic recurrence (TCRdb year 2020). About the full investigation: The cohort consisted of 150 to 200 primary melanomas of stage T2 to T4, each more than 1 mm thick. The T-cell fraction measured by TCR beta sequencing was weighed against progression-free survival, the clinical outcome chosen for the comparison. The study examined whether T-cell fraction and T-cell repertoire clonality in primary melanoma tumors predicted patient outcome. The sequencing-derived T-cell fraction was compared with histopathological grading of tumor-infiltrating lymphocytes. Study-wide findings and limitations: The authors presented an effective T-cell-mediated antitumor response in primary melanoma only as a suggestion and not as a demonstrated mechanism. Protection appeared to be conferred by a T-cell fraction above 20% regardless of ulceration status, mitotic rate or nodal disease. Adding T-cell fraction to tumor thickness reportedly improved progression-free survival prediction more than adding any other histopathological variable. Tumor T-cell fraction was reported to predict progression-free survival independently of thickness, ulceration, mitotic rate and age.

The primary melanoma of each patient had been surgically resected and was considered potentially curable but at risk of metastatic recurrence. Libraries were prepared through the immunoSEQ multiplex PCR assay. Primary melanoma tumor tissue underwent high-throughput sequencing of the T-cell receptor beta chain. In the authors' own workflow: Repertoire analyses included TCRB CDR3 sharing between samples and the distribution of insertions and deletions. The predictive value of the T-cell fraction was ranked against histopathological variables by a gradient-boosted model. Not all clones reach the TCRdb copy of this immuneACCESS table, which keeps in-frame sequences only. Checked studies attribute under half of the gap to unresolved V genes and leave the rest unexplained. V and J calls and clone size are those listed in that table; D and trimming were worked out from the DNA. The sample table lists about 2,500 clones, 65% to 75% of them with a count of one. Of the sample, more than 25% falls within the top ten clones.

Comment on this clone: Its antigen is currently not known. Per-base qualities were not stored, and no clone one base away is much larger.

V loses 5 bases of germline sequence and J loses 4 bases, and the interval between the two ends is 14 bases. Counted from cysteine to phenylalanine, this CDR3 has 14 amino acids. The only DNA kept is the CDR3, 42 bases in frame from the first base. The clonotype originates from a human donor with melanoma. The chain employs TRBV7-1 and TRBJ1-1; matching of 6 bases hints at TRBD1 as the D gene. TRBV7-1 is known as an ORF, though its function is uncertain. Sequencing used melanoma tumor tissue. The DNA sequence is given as TGTGCCAGCAGCCGTACAGGGTTGGCCACTGAAGCTTTCTTT. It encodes CASSRTGLATEAFF.